The present TCR beta chain was sequenced within a study of memory CD4+ T cells and cytomegalovirus serostatus. Study information: Donors were healthy Belgian adults, fewer than ten CMV seropositive and 20 to 25 seronegative. Study results and limitations: The CMV-associated TCR signature appears largely within the CD4+ memory repertoire. Repertoires predicted CMV serostatus with median bootstrapped AUC of approximately 0.95.

Note on this clone: The antigen is undetermined.

This CDR3 is built from 13 residues. The V gene's germline CDR1 is MNHNY and CDR2 SVGAGI (reference sequence). V was pared by 7 bases and J by 1 base, with 10 bases between. Sequencing was performed with immunoSEQ multiplex PCR; in TCRdb, only in-frame clones are kept and a portion is missing. The data contain some 57,000 clones, 65% to 80% of them singletons. Single viable CD3+CD4+CD8-CD45RO+ cells were sorted as the memory CD4+ T cells. V is TRBV6-6 and J is TRBJ2-5, with D unclear. Source material: memory CD4+ T cells from blood. The clonotype originates from an adult in good health and CMV-seronegative. CDR3 nucleotides: TGTGCCAGCAACCCGGCGGTCCAAGAGACCCAGTACTTC. Translation: CASNPAVQETQYF.